Listed here is a single TCR beta chain. Antigen unknown. This CDR3 region has 19 residues. Germline-derived CDR1 and CDR2 are SGHTA and FQGNSA. Trimming removed 1 base from V and 2 bases from J, with 21 bases in between. These data belong to a study of blood T cells in healthy people across ages. Findings of the study overall: Because sorting was not performed, PBMCs prevented conclusive naive versus antigen-experienced comparison.

With a J-beta primer mix and a sample-barcoded 5' primer, a second PCR ran roughly 6 to 12 cycles. A single record per CDR3 protein comes from TCRdb applying MiXCR to the 5' RACE reads. The data hold 730,000 or so distinct CDR3 sequences, with less than 45% observed a single time. This chain uses TRBV7-2 with TRBJ2-4, with D perhaps matching TRBD2 (5 bases). This clonotype originated in an elderly man in good health. Sequenced input: blood. CDR3 region: CASSLVVGESGKTKNIQYF. CDR3 coding DNA: TGTGCCAGCAGCTTAGTTGTTGGGGAGTCAGGCAAAACCAAAAACATTCAGTACTTC.